The 4 T cell receptor beta chains reported below all come from one sample, sequenced in a study of blood T cells in healthy people across ages. The authors ran a second PCR of roughly 6 to 12 cycles using a sample-barcoded 5' primer and a J-beta primer mix. A single record per CDR3 protein comes from TCRdb applying MiXCR to the 5' RACE reads. This sample yields some 1.6 million distinct CDR3 sequences, of which about 31% are seen a single time; around 11% belongs to the top ten. The sample comprised blood. These receptor sequences come from a woman in her 30s in good health.

The rearrangement joins TRBV28 to TRBJ2-5; 7 bases fit TRBD1. Germline CDR1 and CDR2: MDHEN and SYDVKM. This CDR3 has 12 residues. With V trimmed by 3 bases and J by 6 bases, 1 base remained unmatched. The CDR3 DNA sequence: TGTGCCAGCAGTTTGGGACAGAAGACCCAGTACTTC. Protein: CASSLGQKTQYF.

As concerns this clonotype: No conserved phenylalanine or tryptophan is present at the end of the CDR3, so a read error is the likely explanation. The chain links TRBV9 to TRBJ2-2; the D gene is possibly TRBD1 (5 bases). The V gene's germline CDR1 is SGDLS and CDR2 YYNGEE. V gave up 5 bases and J gave up 2 bases, with 16 bases separating them. The CDR3 extends over 16 amino acids. CDR3 sequence: CASSEPRQINTGELFV. For the CDR3, the DNA is TGTGCCAGCAGTGAGCCAAGACAGATAAACACCGGGGAGCTGTTTGTT.

This clonotype was seen a handful of times. The chain links TRBV5-1 to TRBJ2-1, with 14 positions matching TRBD2. V lost 3 bases and J lost 6; bases outside the gene matches: 5. Germline-derived CDR1 and CDR2 are SGHRS and YFSETQ. The CDR3 extends over 16 amino acids. CDR3 coding DNA: TGCGCCAGCAGCTCGACTAGCGGGGGGGCCTTCAATGAGCAGTTCTTC. Protein sequence: CASSSTSGGAFNEQFF.

The chain has TRBV4-1 and TRBJ1-2; 10 bases are a match to TRBD1. CDR1 is MGHRA, CDR2 YSYEKL, per germline. This CDR3 comprises 18 residues. The ends lost 6 bases at V and 3 bases at J; junction bases unmatched: 16. CDR3 region: CASRRQRYGTGEDYGYTF. The CDR3 nucleotides read TGCGCCAGCAGGCGACAGCGATACGGGACAGGGGAAGACTATGGCTACACCTTC.